The table lists the clone carrying this T cell receptor beta chain with many counts. The data are from a study of low-dose radiotherapy and immunotherapy resistance in tumors. Study in general: Cohort 1 patients were irradiated with 0.5 Gy fractions every 2 weeks to 6.5 Gy total. Patients received 300 mg of oral aspirin each day across four cycles, commencing on cycle 1 day 1.

Sample time point: after trial treatment. Indicated treatment: LDRT plus nivolumab, ipilimumab, low-dose cyclophosphamide and aspirin (RACIN trial). cDNA synthesis used a TRAV/TRBV-specific primer set for both chains. TCRs were amplified for 15 to 20 PCR cycles with a constant-region primer and V-primer adapter. TCRdb itself ran the reads through MiXCR, one entry per CDR3 protein. The sample holds approximately 100,000 distinct CDR3 sequences, 20% seen once. CDR3 size: 18 residues. Per germline, CDR1 MGHRA and CDR2 YSYEKL. Trimming stripped 1 base from V and 0 bases from J, with 17 bases between. The chain carries TRBV4-1 and TRBJ2-3, with D possibly being TRBD1 or TRBD2 (6 bases each). The source material was PBMCs, sampled after low-dose radiotherapy plus immunotherapy. The TCR was taken from a male donor with prostate cancer. CDR3 amino acids: CASSQGRGTITSTDTQYF. DNA of the CDR3: TGCGCCAGCAGCCAAGGGAGGGGGACAATTACGAGCACAGATACGCAGTATTTT.